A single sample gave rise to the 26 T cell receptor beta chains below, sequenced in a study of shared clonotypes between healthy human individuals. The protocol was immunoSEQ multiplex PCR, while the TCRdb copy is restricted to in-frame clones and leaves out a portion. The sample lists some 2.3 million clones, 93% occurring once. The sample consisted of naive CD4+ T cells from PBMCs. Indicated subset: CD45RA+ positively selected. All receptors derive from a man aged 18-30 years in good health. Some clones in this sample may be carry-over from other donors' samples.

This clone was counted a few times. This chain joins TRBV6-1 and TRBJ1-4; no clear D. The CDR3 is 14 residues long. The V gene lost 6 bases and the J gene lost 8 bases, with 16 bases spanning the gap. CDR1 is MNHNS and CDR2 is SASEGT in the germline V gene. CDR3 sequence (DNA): TGTGCCAGCAGGATGGACCCATCGGGAGAAAAACTGTTTTTT. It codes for CASRMDPSGEKLFF.

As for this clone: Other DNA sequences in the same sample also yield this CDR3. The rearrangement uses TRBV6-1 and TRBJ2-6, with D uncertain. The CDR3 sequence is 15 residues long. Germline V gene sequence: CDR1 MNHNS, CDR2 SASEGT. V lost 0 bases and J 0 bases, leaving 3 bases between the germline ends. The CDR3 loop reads CASSEAGSGANVLTF. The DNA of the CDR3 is TGTGCCAGCAGTGAAGCTGGCTCTGGGGCCAACGTCCTGACTTTC.

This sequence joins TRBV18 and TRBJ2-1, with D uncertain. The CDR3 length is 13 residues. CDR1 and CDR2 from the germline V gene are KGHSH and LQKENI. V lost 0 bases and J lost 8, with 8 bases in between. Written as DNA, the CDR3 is TGTGCCAGCTCACCACCTGTAGGACATGAGCAGTTCTTC. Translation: CASSPPVGHEQFF.

The CDR3 sequence is CASSPGLAGTDEQFF. The CDR3, as DNA: TGTGCCAGCAGCCCCGGGCTAGCGGGAACCGATGAGCAGTTCTTC. The V and J genes are TRBV4-2 and TRBJ2-1; 9 bases are shared with TRBD2. The CDR3 runs to 15 residues. V dropped 4 bases and J dropped 8; count of bases not matched to a gene: 9. Germline-derived CDR1 and CDR2 are LGHNA and YNFKEQ.

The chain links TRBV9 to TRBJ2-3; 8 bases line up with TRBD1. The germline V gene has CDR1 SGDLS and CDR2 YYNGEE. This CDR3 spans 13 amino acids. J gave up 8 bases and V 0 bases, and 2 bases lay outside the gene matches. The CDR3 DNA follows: TGTGCCAGCAGCGTAGCCACAGGGGGTACGCAGTATTTT. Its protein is CASSVATGGTQYF.

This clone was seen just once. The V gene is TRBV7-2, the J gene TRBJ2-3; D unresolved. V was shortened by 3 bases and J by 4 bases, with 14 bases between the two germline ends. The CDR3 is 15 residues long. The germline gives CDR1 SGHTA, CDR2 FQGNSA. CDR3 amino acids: CASSFQDAEADTQYF. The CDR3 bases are TGTGCCAGCAGCTTTCAGGACGCTGAGGCAGATACGCAGTATTTT. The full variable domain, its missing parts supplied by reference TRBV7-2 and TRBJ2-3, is GAGVSQSPSNKVTEKGKDVELRCDPISGHTALYWYRQSLGQGLEFLIYFQGNSAPDKSGLPSDRFSAERTGGSVSTLTIQRTQQEDSAVYLCASSFQDAEADTQYFGPGTRLTVL.

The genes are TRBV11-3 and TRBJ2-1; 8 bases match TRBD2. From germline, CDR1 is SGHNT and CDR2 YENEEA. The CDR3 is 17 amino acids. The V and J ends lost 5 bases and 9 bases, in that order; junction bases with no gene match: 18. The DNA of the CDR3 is TGTGCCAGCAGCGTCGTAACCGGGACTAGAAGTGTCACTGAGCAGTTCTTC. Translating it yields CASSVVTGTRSVTEQFF.

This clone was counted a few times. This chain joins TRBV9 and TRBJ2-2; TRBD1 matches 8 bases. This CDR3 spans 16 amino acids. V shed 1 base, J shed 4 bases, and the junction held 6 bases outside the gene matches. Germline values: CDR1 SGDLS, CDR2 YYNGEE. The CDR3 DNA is TGTGCCAGCAGCGTAAGGCCAGGGGGCCCCACCGGGGAGCTGTTTTTT. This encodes CASSVRPGGPTGELFF. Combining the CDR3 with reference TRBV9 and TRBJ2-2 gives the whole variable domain DSGVTQTPKHLITATGQRVTLRCSPRSGDLSVYWYQQSLDQGLQFLIQYYNGEERAKGNILERFSAQQFPDLHSELNLSSLELGDSALYFCASSVRPGGPTGELFFGEGSRLTVL.

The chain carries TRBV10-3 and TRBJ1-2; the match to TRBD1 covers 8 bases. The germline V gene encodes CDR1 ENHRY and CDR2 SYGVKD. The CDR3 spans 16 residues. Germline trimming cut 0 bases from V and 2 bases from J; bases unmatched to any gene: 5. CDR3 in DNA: TGTGCCATCAGTGAGTCGACTTGGGACAGGAACTATGGCTACACCTTC. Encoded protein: CAISESTWDRNYGYTF.

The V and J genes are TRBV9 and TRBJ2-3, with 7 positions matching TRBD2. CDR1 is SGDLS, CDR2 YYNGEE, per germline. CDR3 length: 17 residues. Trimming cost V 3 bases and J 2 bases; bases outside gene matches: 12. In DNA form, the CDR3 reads TGTGCCAGCAGCGCAAGGAAGACTAGCCTGAACACAGATACGCAGTATTTT. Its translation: CASSARKTSLNTDTQYF. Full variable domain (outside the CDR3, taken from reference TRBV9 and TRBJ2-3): DSGVTQTPKHLITATGQRVTLRCSPRSGDLSVYWYQQSLDQGLQFLIQYYNGEERAKGNILERFSAQQFPDLHSELNLSSLELGDSALYFCASSARKTSLNTDTQYFGPGTRLTVL.

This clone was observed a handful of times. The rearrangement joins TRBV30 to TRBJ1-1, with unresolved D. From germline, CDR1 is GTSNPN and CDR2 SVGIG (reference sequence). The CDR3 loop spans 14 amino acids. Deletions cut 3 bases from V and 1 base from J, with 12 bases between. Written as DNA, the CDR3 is TGTGCCTGGAGCGACGGATGGGGGAACACTGAAGCTTTCTTT. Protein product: CAWSDGWGNTEAFF.

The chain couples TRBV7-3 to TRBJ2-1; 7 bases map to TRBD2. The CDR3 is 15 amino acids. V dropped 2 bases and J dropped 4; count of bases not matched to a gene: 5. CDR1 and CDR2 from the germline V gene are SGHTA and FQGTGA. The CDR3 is CASSLALAVYNEQFF. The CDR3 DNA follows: TGTGCCAGCAGCTTAGCCCTAGCGGTGTACAATGAGCAGTTCTTC.

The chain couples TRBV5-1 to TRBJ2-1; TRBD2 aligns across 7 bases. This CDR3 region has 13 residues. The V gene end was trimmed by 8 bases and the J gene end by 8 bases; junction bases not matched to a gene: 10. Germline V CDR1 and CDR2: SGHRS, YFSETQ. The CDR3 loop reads CASSREEGDEQFF. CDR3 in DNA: TGCGCCAGTAGTCGGGAGGAGGGCGATGAGCAGTTCTTC.

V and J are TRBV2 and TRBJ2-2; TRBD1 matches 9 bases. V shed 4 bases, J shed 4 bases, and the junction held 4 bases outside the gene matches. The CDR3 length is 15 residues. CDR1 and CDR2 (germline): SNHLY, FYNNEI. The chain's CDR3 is CASSGEGQGTGELFF. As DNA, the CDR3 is TGTGCCAGCAGTGGAGAGGGACAGGGCACCGGGGAGCTGTTTTTT.

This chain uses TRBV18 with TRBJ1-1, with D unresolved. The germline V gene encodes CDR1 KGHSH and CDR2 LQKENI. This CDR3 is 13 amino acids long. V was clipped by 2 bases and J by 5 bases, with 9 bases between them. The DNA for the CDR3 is TGTGCCAGCTCACCAGGGTTTGGGACTGAAGCTTTCTTT. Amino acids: CASSPGFGTEAFF.

The CDR3 nucleotides read TGCGCCAGCAGCCTGTGGGAGGGCAGGGCGGGTAATGAGCAGTTCTTC. Protein: CASSLWEGRAGNEQFF. The rearrangement joins TRBV5-1 to TRBJ2-1; 7 bases line up with TRBD2. The germline V gene has CDR1 SGHRS and CDR2 YFSETQ. The length of the CDR3 is 16 residues. The ends lost 4 bases at V and 7 bases at J; junction bases unmatched: 14.

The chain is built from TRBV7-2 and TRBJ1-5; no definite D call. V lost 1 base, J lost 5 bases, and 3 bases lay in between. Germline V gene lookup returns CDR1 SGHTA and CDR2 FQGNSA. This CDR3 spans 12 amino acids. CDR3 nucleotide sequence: TGTGCCAGCAGCTTAGACGATCAGCCCCAGCATTTT. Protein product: CASSLDDQPQHF.

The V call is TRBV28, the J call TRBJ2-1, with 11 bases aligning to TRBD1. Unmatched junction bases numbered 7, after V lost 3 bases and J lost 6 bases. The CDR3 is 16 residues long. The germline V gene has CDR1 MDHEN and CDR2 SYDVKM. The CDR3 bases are TGTGCCAGCAGTTTTTCTCCCGGGACAGGGGGCAATGAGCAGTTCTTC. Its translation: CASSFSPGTGGNEQFF.

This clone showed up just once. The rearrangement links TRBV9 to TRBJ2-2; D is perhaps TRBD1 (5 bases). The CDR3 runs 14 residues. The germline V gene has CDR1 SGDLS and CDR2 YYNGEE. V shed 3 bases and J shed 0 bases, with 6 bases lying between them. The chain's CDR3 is CASSGQTNTGELFF. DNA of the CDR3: TGTGCCAGCAGCGGACAGACGAACACCGGGGAGCTGTTTTTT.

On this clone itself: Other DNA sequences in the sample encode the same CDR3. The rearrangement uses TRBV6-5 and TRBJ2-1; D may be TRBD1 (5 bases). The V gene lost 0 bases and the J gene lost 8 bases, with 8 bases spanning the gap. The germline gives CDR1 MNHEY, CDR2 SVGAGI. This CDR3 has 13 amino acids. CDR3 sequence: CASSYSRGDEQFF. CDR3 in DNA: TGTGCCAGCAGTTACTCAAGGGGCGATGAGCAGTTCTTC.

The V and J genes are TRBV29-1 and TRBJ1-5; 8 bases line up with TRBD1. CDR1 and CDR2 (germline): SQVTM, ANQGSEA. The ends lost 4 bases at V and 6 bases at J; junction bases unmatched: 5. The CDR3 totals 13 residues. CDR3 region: CSVAQGAGQPQHF. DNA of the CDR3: TGCAGCGTTGCTCAGGGGGCAGGTCAGCCCCAGCATTTT. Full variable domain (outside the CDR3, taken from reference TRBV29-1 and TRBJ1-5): SAVISQKPSRDICQRGTSLTIQCQVDSQVTMMFWYRQQPGQSLTLIATANQGSEATYESGFVIDKFPISRPNLTFSTLTVSNMSPEDSSIYLCSVAQGAGQPQHFGDGTRLSIL.

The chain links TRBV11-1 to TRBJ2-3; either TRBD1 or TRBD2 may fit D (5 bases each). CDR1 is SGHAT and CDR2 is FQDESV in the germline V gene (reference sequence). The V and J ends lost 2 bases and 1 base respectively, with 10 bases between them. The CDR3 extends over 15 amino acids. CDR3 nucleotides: TGTGCCAGCAGCTTACTGAGGGGAGGCACAGATACGCAGTATTTT. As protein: CASSLLRGGTDTQYF.

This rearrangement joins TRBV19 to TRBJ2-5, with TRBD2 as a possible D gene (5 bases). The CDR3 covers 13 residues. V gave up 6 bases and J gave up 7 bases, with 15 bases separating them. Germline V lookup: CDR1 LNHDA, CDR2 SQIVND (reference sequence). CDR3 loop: CASSTTRSGTQYF. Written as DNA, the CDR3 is TGTGCCAGTAGCACCACTAGATCGGGGACCCAGTACTTC.

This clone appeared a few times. For the CDR3, the DNA is TGTGCCAGCAACCGACTGAACACTGAAGCTTTCTTT. Protein product: CASNRLNTEAFF. The chain employs TRBV2 and TRBJ1-1, with D unclear. The V gene lost 7 bases and the J gene lost 0 bases, with 6 bases spanning the gap. Looked up from germline, CDR1 is SNHLY and CDR2 is FYNNEI. The CDR3 consists of 12 residues.

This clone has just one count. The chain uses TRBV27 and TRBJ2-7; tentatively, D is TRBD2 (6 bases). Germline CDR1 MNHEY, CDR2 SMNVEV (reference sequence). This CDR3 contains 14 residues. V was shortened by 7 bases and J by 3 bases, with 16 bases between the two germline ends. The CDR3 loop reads CASTPFAEGYEQYF. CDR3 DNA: TGTGCCAGCACCCCCTTTGCGGAGGGCTACGAGCAGTACTTC.

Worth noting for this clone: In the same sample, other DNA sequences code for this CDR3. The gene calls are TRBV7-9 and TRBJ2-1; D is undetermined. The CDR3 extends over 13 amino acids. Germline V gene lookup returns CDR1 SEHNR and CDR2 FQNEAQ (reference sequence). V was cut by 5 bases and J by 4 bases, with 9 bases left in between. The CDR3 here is CASSLDSYNEQFF. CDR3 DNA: TGTGCCAGCAGCCTCGACTCATACAATGAGCAGTTCTTC.